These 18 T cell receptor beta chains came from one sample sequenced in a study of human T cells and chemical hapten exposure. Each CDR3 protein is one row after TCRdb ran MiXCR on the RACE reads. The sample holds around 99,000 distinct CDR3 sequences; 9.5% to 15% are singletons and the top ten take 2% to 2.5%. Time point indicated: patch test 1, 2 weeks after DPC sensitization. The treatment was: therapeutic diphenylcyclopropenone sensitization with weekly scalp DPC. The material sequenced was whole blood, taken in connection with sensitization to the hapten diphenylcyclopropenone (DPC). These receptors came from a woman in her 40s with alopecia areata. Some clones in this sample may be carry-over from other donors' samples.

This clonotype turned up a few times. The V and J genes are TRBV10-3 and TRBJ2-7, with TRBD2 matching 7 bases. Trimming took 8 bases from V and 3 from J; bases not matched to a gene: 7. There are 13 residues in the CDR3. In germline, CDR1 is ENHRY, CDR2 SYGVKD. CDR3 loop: CAISGLADYEQYF. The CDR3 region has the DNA TGTGCCATCTCAGGGCTAGCGGACTACGAGCAGTACTTC.

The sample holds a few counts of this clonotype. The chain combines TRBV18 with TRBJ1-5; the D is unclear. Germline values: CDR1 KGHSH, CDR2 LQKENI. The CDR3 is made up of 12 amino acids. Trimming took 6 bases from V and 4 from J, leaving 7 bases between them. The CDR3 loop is CASSRENQPQHF. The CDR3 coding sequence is TGTGCCAGCTCCCGGGAGAATCAGCCCCAGCATTTT.

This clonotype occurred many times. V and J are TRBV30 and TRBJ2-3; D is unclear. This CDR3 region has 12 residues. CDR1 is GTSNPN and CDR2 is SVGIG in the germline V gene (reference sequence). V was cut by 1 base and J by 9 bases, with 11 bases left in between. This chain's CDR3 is CAWSEGLATQYF. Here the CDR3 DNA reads TGTGCCTGGAGTGAGGGCCTTGCCACGCAGTATTTT. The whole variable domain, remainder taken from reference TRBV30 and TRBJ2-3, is SQTIHQWPATLVQPVGSPLSLECTVEGTSNPNLYWYRQAAGRGLQLLFYSVGIGQISSEVPQNLSASRPQDRQFILSSKKLLLSDSGFYLCAWSEGLATQYFGPGTRLTVL.

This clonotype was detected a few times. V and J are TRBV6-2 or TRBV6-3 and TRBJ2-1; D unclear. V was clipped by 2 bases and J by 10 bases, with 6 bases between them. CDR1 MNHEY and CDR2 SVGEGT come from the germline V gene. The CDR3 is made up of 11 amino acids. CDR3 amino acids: CASSYGVEQFF. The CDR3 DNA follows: TGTGCCAGCAGTTACGGGGTAGAGCAGTTCTTC.

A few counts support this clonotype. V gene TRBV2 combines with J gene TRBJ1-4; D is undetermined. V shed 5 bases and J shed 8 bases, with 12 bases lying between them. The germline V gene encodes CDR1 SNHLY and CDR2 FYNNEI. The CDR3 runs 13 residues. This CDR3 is CASSSTATEKLFF. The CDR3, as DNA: TGTGCCAGCAGTAGTACGGCGACCGAAAAACTGTTTTTT.

The CDR3 DNA follows: TGTGCCAGCAGCGTAGGATTGGGGCTAGCGGGCACAGATACGCAGTATTTT. Translation gives CASSVGLGLAGTDTQYF. This chain uses TRBV9 with TRBJ2-3; TRBD2 aligns across 7 bases. Germline assignment: CDR1 SGDLS and CDR2 YYNGEE. Unmatched junction bases numbered 8, after V lost 0 bases and J lost 1 base. The CDR3 consists of 17 residues.

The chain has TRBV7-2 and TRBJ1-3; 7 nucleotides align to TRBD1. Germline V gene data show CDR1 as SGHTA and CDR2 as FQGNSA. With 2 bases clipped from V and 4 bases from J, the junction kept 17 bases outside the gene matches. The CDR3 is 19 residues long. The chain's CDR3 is CASSLYATGIDMAGNTIYF. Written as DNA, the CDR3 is TGTGCCAGCAGCTTATACGCGACAGGGATCGATATGGCGGGAAACACCATATATTTT.

The CDR3 nucleotides read TGTGCCATCAGTGAGGTGGGAGGTACAGATACGCAGTATTTT. Translation: CAISEVGGTDTQYF. The V call is TRBV10-3, the J call TRBJ2-3; the D gene is possibly TRBD2 (6 bases). This CDR3 comprises 14 residues. The germline V and J ends were trimmed by 2 bases and 3 bases, with 9 bases remaining between them. CDR1 is ENHRY and CDR2 is SYGVKD in the germline V gene.

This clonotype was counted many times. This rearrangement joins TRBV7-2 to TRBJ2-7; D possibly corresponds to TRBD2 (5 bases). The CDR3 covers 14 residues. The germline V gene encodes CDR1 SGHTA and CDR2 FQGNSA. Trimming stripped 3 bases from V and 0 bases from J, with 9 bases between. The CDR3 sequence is CASSLEVNSYEQYF. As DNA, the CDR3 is TGTGCCAGCAGCTTGGAGGTTAACTCCTACGAGCAGTACTTC.

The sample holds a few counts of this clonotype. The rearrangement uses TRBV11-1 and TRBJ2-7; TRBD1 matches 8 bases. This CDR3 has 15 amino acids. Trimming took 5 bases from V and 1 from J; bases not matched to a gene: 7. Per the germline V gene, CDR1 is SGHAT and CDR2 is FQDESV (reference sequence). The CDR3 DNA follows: TGTGCCAGCAGCCCCTCCCGGGACAGGTCCTACGAGCAGTACTTC. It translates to CASSPSRDRSYEQYF. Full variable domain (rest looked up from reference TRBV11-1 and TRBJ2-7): EAEVAQSPRYKITEKSQAVAFWCDPISGHATLYWYRQILGQGPELLVQFQDESVVDDSQLPKDRFSAERLKGVDSTLKIQPAELGDSAMYLCASSPSRDRSYEQYFGPGTRLTVT.

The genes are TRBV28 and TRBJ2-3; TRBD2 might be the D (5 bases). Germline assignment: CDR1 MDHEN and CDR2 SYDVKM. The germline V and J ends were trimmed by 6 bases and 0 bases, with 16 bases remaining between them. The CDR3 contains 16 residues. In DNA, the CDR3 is TGTGCCAGCAGCTCCCCGGGGATAACTAGCACAGATACGCAGTATTTT. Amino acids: CASSSPGITSTDTQYF.

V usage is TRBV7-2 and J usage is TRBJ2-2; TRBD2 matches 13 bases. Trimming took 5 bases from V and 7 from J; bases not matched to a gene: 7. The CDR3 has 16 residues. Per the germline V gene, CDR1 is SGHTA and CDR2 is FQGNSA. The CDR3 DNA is TGTGCCAGCAGCCGTACTAGCGGGAGGGAGAGCGGGGAGCTGTTTTTT. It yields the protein CASSRTSGRESGELFF.

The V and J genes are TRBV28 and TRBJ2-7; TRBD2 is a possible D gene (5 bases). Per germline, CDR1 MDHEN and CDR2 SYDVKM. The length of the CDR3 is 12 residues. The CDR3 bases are TGTGGCTCGAGGAGCGGCCCCTACGAGCAGTACTTC. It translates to CGSRSGPYEQYF.

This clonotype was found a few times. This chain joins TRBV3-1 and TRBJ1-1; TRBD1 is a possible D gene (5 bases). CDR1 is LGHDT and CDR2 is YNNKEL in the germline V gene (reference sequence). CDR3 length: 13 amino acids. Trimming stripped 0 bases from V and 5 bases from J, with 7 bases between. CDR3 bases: TGTGCCAGCAGCCAAGATTGGGGGACTGAAGCTTTCTTT. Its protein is CASSQDWGTEAFF.

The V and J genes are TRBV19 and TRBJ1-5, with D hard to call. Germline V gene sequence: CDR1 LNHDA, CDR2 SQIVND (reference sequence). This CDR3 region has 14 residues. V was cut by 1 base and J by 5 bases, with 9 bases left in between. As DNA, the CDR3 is TGTGCCAGTAGTATAGTAGGGCAGTATCAGCCCCAGCATTTT. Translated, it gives CASSIVGQYQPQHF. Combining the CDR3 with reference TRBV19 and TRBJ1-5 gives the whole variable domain DGGITQSPKYLFRKEGQNVTLSCEQNLNHDAMYWYRQDPGQGLRLIYYSQIVNDFQKGDIAEGYSVSREKKESFPLTVTSAQKNPTAFYLCASSIVGQYQPQHFGDGTRLSIL.

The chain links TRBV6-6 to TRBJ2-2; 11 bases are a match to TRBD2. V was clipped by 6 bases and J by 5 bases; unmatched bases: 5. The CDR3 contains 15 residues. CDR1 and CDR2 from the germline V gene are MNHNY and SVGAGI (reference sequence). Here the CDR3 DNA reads TGTGCCAGCAGAAAGACTAGCGGGACAACCGGGGAGCTGTTTTTT. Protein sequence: CASRKTSGTTGELFF.

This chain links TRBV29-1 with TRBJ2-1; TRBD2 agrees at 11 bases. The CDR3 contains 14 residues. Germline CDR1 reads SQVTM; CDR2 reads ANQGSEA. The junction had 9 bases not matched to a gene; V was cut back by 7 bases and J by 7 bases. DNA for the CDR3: TGCAGCGGGATACTAGCGGGAGCTGGAAATGAGCAGTTCTTC. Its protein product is CSGILAGAGNEQFF.

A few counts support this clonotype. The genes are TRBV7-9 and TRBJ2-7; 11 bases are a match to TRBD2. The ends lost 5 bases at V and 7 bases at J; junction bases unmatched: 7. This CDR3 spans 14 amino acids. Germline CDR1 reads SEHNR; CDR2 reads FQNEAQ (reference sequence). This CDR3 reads CASSPSLAGEEQYF. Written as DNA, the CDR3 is TGTGCCAGCAGCCCGTCACTAGCGGGAGAGGAGCAGTACTTC.